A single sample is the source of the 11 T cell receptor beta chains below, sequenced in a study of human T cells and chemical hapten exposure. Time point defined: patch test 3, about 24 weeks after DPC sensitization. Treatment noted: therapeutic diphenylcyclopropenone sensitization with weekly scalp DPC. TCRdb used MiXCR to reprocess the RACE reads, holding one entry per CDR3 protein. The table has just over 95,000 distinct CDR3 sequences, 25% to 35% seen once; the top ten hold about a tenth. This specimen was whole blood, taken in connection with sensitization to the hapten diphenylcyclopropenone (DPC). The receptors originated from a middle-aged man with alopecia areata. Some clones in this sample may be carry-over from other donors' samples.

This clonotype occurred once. Here the CDR3 reads CSASGRAVHNEQFF. The CDR3 DNA reads as TGCAGTGCTAGCGGGAGGGCCGTACACAATGAGCAGTTCTTC. The genes are TRBV20-1 and TRBJ2-1; 8 nucleotides align to TRBD2. V lost 3 bases and J lost 5; bases outside the gene matches: 6. The CDR3 runs to 14 residues. Germline V gene lookup returns CDR1 DFQATT and CDR2 SNEGSKA (reference sequence).

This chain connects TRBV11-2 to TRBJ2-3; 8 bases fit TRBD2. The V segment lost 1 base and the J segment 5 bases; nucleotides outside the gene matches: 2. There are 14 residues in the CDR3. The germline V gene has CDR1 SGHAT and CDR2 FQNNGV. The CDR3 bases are TGTGCCAGCAGCTTAGGACTAGCGAGAGATACGCAGTATTTT. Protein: CASSLGLARDTQYF.

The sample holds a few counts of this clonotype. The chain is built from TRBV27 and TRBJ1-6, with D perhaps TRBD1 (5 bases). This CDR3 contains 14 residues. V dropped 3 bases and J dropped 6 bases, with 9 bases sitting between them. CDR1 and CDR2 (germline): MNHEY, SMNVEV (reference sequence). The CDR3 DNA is TGTGCCAGCAGTTTGTACCAGGGTAATTCACCCCTCCACTTT. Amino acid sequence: CASSLYQGNSPLHF.

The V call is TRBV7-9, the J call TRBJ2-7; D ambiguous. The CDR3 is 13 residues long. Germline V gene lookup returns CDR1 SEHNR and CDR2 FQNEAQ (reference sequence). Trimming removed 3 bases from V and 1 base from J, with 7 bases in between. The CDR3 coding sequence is TGTGCCAGCAGCTTCGACACTTCCTACGAGCAGTACTTC. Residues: CASSFDTSYEQYF.

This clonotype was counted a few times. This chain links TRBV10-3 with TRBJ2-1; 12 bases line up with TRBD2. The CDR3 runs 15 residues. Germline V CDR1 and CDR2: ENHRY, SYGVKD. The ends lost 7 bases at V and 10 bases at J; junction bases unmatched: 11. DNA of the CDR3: TGTGCCATCAAGTCACTAGCGGGAGGCCCCGGCGAGCAGTTCTTC. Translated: CAIKSLAGGPGEQFF.

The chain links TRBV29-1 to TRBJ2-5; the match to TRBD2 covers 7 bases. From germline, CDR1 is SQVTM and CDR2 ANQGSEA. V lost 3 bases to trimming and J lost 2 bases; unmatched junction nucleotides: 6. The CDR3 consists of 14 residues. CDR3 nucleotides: TGCAGCGTTGATGGGCCTAGCGGACAAGAGACCCAGTACTTC. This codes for CSVDGPSGQETQYF.

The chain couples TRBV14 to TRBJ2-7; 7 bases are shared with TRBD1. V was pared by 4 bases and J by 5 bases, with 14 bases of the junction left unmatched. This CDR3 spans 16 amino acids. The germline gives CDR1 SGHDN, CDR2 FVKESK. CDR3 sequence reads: CASSRYLGGPSDEQYF. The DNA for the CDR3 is TGTGCCAGCAGCCGATATCTAGGGGGCCCCTCGGACGAGCAGTACTTC.

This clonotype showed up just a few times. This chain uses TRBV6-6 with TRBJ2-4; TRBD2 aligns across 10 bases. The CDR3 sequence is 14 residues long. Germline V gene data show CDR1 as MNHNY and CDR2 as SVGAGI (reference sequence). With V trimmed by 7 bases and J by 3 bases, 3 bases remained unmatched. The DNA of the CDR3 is TGTGCCAGCACTAGCGGGAGTGACAAAAACATTCAGTACTTC. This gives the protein CASTSGSDKNIQYF.

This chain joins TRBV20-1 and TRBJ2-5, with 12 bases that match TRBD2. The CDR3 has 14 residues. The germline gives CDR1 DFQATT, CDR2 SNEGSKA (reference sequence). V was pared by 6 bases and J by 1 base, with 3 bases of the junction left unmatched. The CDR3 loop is CSALAGGSQETQYF. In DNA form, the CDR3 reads TGCAGTGCCCTAGCGGGAGGGAGCCAAGAGACCCAGTACTTC.

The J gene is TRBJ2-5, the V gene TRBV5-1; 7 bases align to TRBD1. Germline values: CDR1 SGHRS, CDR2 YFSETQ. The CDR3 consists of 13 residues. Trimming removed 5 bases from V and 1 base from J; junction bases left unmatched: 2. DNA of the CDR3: TGCGCCAGCAGACAGGGGCGCCAAGAGACCCAGTACTTC. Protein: CASRQGRQETQYF.

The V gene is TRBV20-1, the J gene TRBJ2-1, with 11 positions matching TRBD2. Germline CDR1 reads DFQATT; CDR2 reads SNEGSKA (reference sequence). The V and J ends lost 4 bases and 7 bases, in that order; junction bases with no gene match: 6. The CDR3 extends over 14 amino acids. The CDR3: CSAKLAGARNEQFF. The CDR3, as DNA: TGCAGTGCTAAACTAGCGGGAGCACGTAATGAGCAGTTCTTC.